One sample yielded the 12 T cell receptor beta chains listed below, sequenced in a study of blood T cell repertoires in COVID-19. The protocol was immunoSEQ multiplex PCR, while the TCRdb copy is restricted to in-frame clones and leaves out a portion. The sample yields roughly 240,000 clones, 85% to 90% seen once. Sequencing used peripheral blood. The receptors shown here come from a man between 18 and 29 years old with active or convalescent COVID-19.

The table lists this clone with a few counts. DNA of the CDR3: TGCGCCAGCAGTGAGGGCGGGGCGGACCAAGAGACCCAGTACTTC. As protein: CASSEGGADQETQYF. J is TRBJ2-5 and V is TRBV10-1, with D possibly matching TRBD2 (6 bases). Between the trimmed V and J ends, which lost 2 bases and 0 bases, there was a span of 10 bases. CDR1 and CDR2 (germline): WNHNN, SYGVQD (reference sequence). The CDR3 covers 15 residues.

This CDR3 is CASSQEGGTGSYGYTF. CDR3 nucleotide sequence: TGTGCCAGCAGCCAAGAGGGAGGGACAGGGTCTTATGGCTACACCTTC. The chain links TRBV3-1 (or the pseudogene TRBV3-2) to TRBJ1-2, with 9 bases identical to TRBD1. This CDR3 has 16 residues. Germline CDR1 reads LGHDT; CDR2 reads YNNKEL (reference sequence). The V gene end was trimmed by 0 bases and the J gene end by 5 bases; junction bases not matched to a gene: 7.

The CDR3 region has the DNA TGTGCCAGCAGCTTGGTTCCGGACAGGACAGATACGCAGTATTTT. Its translation: CASSLVPDRTDTQYF. The gene calls are TRBV5-5 and TRBJ2-3; 7 nucleotides agree with TRBD1. This CDR3 has 15 amino acids. The junction had 4 bases not matched to a gene; V was cut back by 0 bases and J by 3 bases. The V gene's germline CDR1 is SGHKS and CDR2 YYEKEE (reference sequence).

This sequence joins TRBV19 and TRBJ2-4; TRBD2 matches 8 bases. Germline trimming cut 5 bases from V and 9 bases from J; bases unmatched to any gene: 9. Looked up from germline, CDR1 is LNHDA and CDR2 is SQIVND (reference sequence). The length of the CDR3 is 14 residues. CDR3 nucleotides: TGTGCCAGTAGTCCGGGAGGGAGCGTGGGCATTCAGTACTTC. The encoded protein is CASSPGGSVGIQYF.

This rearrangement joins TRBV19 to TRBJ2-5; 7 nucleotides line up with TRBD2. V was pared by 4 bases and J by 4 bases, with 6 bases of the junction left unmatched. CDR1 and CDR2 (germline): LNHDA, SQIVND (reference sequence). There are 14 residues in the CDR3. This chain's CDR3 is CASSSRDYRETQYF. In nucleotides, the CDR3 is TGTGCCAGTAGTAGCCGGGACTACCGAGAGACCCAGTACTTC.

This sequence joins TRBV19 and TRBJ2-1; 7 bases match TRBD2. The germline V gene has CDR1 LNHDA and CDR2 SQIVND (reference sequence). The CDR3 sequence is 17 residues long. V lost 3 bases and J lost 4; bases outside the gene matches: 12. Here the CDR3 DNA reads TGTGCCAGTAGTATTCGGAAGCGGGGTGGGGCTTACAATGAGCAGTTCTTC. Translation: CASSIRKRGGAYNEQFF.

The chain recombines TRBV19 with TRBJ1-6; TRBD1 matches at 7 bases. The V gene's germline CDR1 is LNHDA and CDR2 SQIVND (reference sequence). This CDR3 comprises 15 residues. V shed 5 bases, J shed 8 bases, and the junction held 9 bases outside the gene matches. The CDR3 loop reads CASSVTDTGDSPLHF. CDR3 nucleotides: TGTGCCAGTAGTGTTACCGATACAGGGGATTCACCCCTCCACTTT. Looking up the rest from reference TRBV19 and TRBJ1-6 gives the full variable domain: DGGITQSPKYLFRKEGQNVTLSCEQNLNHDAMYWYRQDPGQGLRLIYYSQIVNDFQKGDIAEGYSVSREKKESFPLTVTSAQKNPTAFYLCASSVTDTGDSPLHFGNGTRLTVT.

The rearrangement joins TRBV9 to TRBJ2-7; TRBD2 is a possible D gene (6 bases). The V gene lost 4 bases and the J gene lost 3 bases, with 11 bases spanning the gap. Germline V CDR1 and CDR2: SGDLS, YYNGEE. This CDR3 comprises 13 residues. The CDR3 DNA follows: TGTGCCAGCAGCAAAGTGGGGGGCTACGAGCAGTACTTC. Its translation is CASSKVGGYEQYF. Full variable domain (outside the CDR3, taken from reference TRBV9 and TRBJ2-7): DSGVTQTPKHLITATGQRVTLRCSPRSGDLSVYWYQQSLDQGLQFLIQYYNGEERAKGNILERFSAQQFPDLHSELNLSSLELGDSALYFCASSKVGGYEQYFGPGTRLTVT.

This chain uses TRBV19 with TRBJ2-7, with TRBD1 matching 8 bases. The CDR3 is 14 residues long. V trimming: 6 bases; J trimming: 4 bases; junction bases outside the gene matches: 8. Germline V gene lookup returns CDR1 LNHDA and CDR2 SQIVND (reference sequence). The CDR3 is CASRPDRGDYEQYF. The CDR3 DNA reads as TGTGCCAGTAGACCCGACAGGGGAGATTACGAGCAGTACTTC.

The chain is built from TRBV24-1 and TRBJ1-1; no firm D call. Trimming removed 4 bases from V and 4 bases from J, with 9 bases in between. CDR1 is KGHDR and CDR2 is SFDVKD in the germline V gene. This CDR3 spans 13 amino acids. The CDR3 is CATSEDGSTEAFF. Here the CDR3 DNA reads TGTGCCACCAGTGAAGATGGGAGCACTGAAGCTTTCTTT.

This clone was counted a single time. The chain combines TRBV28 with TRBJ1-5; D gene uncertain. The V gene lost 6 bases and the J gene lost 0 bases, with 9 bases spanning the gap. The CDR3 totals 14 residues. Germline-derived CDR1 and CDR2 are MDHEN and SYDVKM. The DNA of the CDR3 is TGTGCCAGCAGCCTCGACAATAGCAATCAGCCCCAGCATTTT. Amino acids: CASSLDNSNQPQHF.

The V call is TRBV7-2, the J call TRBJ2-2, with D tentatively TRBD1 (6 bases). Trimming left V 6 bases short and J 7 bases short, with 15 bases between. CDR1 and CDR2 from the germline V gene are SGHTA and FQGNSA. This CDR3 is built from 14 residues. CDR3 sequence: CASRYRDLGGELFF. CDR3 DNA: TGTGCCAGCAGATACAGGGACCTTGGCGGGGAGCTGTTTTTT.